This TCR beta chain was identified in a study of regulatory T cells in long-lasting Graves disease. The CDR3 spans 16 residues. The germline gives CDR1 SGHTA, CDR2 FQGNSA. Between the trimmed V and J ends, which lost 2 bases and 4 bases, there was a span of 15 bases. Through Arm-PCR of CDR3 regions and iRepertoire HTBI primers, TCR beta libraries were built. TCRdb re-called the multiplex PCR reads through MiXCR, storing one row per CDR3 protein. The top ten clones hold 12% of a sample with 450,000 to 600,000 distinct CDR3 sequences, 16% of them seen once. Specified time point: newly diagnosed GD, antithyroid drugs for less than 3 months. Generation of the TCR library employed RNA extracted from PBMCs. EDTA tubes collected nine milliliters of peripheral blood. This clonotype has a handful of counts. The data also belong to a second study, concerning T cells in Graves' hyperthyroidism and ophthalmopathy.

Sequencing was performed on peripheral blood mononuclear cells (PBMCs), taken at new diagnosis, from a patient treated with antithyroid drugs. The V call is TRBV7-2, the J call TRBJ2-1; the D is unclear. The TCR was taken from a man aged 35 to 55 with Graves disease. The CDR3 nucleotides read TGTGCCAGCAGCTTAAATTCCTGGATACAATACAATGAGCAGTTCTTC. Protein product: CASSLNSWIQYNEQFF.